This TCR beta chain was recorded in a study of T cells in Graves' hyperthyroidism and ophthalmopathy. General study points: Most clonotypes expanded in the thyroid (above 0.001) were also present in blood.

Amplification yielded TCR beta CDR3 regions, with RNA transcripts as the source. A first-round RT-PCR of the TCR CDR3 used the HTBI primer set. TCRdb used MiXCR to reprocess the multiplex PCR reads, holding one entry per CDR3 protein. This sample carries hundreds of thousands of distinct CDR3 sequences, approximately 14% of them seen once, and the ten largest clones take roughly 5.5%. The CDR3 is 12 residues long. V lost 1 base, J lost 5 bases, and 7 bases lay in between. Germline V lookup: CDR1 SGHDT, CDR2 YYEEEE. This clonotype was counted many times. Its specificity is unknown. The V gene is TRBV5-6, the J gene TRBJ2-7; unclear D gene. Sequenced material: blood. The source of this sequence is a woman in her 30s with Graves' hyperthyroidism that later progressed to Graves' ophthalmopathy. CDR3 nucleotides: TGTGCCAGCAGCTTGATCCCCCACGAGCAGTACTTC. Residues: CASSLIPHEQYF.